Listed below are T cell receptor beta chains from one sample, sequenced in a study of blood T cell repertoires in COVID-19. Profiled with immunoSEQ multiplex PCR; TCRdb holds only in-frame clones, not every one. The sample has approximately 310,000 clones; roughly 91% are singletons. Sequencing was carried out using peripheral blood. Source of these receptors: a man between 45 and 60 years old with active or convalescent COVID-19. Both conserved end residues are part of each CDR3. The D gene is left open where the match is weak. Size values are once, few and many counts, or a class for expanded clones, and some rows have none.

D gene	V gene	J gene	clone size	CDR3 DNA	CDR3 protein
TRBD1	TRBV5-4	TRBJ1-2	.	TGTGCCAGCAGCCCAGACAGGGAAGATGGCTACACCTTC	CASSPDREDGYTF
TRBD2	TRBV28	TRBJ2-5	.	TGTGCCAGCACCTCCGGACTAGCGGGGGAACAAGAGACCCAGTACTTC	CASTSGLAGEQETQYF
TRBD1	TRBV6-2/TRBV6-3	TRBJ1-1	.	TGTGCCAGCAGTCGGACAGGCCATGACTCGAAAGCTTTCTTT	CASSRTGHDSKAFF
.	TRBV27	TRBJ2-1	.	TGTGCCAGCAGTTTAGGTTCGCGGGCGAGGGAGCAGTTCTTC	CASSLGSRAREQFF
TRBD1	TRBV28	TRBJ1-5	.	TGTGCCAGCAGTTCAGCTGATACCGGGACAGGGAATCAGCCCCAGCATTTT	CASSSADTGTGNQPQHF
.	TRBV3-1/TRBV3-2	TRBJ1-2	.	TGTGCCAGCAGCCAAGTCGCGGACTATGGCTACACCTTC	CASSQVADYGYTF
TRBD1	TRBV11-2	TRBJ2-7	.	TGTGCCAGCAGCTTAGGGGGACAGGGCTACGAGCAGTACTTC	CASSLGGQGYEQYF
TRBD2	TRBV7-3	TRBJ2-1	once	TGTGCCAGCAGCTCAGGGAGATCGCGGACTAGCGGGAGGGGTGATAATGAGCAGTTCTTC	CASSSGRSRTSGRGDNEQFF
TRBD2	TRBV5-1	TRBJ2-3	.	TGCGCCAGCAGTATTGCGGGAGGATTTGGGGATACGCAGTATTTT	CASSIAGGFGDTQYF
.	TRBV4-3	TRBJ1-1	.	TGCGCCAGCAGCCAACCGCAGGGGAACACTGAAGCTTTCTTT	CASSQPQGNTEAFF
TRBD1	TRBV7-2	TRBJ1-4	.	TGTGCCAGCAGCCCGGGACAGGGTTCGTACGAAAAACTGTTTTTT	CASSPGQGSYEKLFF
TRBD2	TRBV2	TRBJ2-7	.	TGTGCCAGCAGTGTGGCTAGCGGGAGTTTGTACGAGCAGTACTTC	CASSVASGSLYEQYF
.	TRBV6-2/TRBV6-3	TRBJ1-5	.	TGTGCCAGCAGTCTAACCGGGTTCCAAAGCAATCAGCCCCAGCATTTT	CASSLTGFQSNQPQHF
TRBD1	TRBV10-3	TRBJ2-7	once	TGTGCCATCAGAGTCTCAGGGGGCTCCCCCCTCGACGAGCAGTACTTC	CAIRVSGGSPLDEQYF
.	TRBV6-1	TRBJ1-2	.	TGTGCCAGCAGTGACCCCTCCAGAACTAACTATGGCTACACCTTC	CASSDPSRTNYGYTF
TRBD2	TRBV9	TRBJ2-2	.	TGTGCCAGCAGCGTCGGGGGGGCGAACACCGGGGAGCTGTTTTTT	CASSVGGANTGELFF
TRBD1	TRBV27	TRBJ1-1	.	TGTGCCAGCAGTATCACGCCTCCCAGGGGGCGCGTGATGATAGGTACTGAAGCTTTCTTT	CASSITPPRGRVMIGTEAFF
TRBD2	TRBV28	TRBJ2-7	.	TGTGCCAGCAGTCTCCGGACTAGCGGGAGTTACGAGCAGTACTTC	CASSLRTSGSYEQYF
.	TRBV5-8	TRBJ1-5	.	TGTGCCAGCAGCGATGACAGTCAGCCCCAGCATTTT	CASSDDSQPQHF
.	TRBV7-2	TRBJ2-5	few	TGTGCCAGCAGCTGGAGGAGACTCCAAGAGACCCAGTACTTC	CASSWRRLQETQYF
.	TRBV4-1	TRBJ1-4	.	TGCGCCAGCAGCCAAGTCCCCAGGGCCCCTAATGAAAAACTGTTTTTT	CASSQVPRAPNEKLFF
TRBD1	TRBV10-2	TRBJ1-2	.	TGCGCCAGCAGTGAGTTCGCCAGGGGGCCCCCCTATGGCTACACCTTC	CASSEFARGPPYGYTF
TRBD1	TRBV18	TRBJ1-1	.	TGTGCCAGCTCACCAGACGGGACAGTCACTGAAGCTTTCTTT	CASSPDGTVTEAFF
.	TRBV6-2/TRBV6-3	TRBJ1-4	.	TGTGCCAGCAGTTACAACTTTGAAAAACTGTTTTTT	CASSYNFEKLFF
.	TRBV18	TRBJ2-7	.	TGTGCCAGCTCACCTTCTCTTGGACAGATGTACGAGCAGTACTTC	CASSPSLGQMYEQYF
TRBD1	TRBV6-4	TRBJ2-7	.	TGTGCCAGCAGGATCCGGGACAGGGGAGCCGAGCAGTACTTC	CASRIRDRGAEQYF
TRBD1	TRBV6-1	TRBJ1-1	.	TGTGCCAGCAGGGAACCGGGACAGGGGTCTGGGGTTGAAGCTTTCTTT	CASREPGQGSGVEAFF
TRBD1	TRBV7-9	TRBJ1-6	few	TGTGCCAGCAGCAAGGAGACAGGGGGCCTTTCACCCCTCCACTTT	CASSKETGGLSPLHF
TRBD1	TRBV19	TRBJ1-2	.	TGTGCCAGCACCGATTGGGCCTTGGGACAGGATTACTATGGCTACACCTTC	CASTDWALGQDYYGYTF
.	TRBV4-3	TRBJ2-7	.	TGCGCCAGCAGCCAGGCACAGGGCTCCTACGAGCAGTACTTC	CASSQAQGSYEQYF
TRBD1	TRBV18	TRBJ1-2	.	TGTGCCAGCTCACCACCATCCCAGGGGGCTGGATATGGCTACACCTTC	CASSPPSQGAGYGYTF
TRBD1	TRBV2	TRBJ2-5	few	TGTGCCAGCAGGGGGGACAGAGAGACCCAGTACTTC	CASRGDRETQYF
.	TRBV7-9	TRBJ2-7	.	TGTGCCAGCAGCTACGGGAGATTCTCCTACGAGCAGTACTTC	CASSYGRFSYEQYF
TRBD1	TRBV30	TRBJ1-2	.	TGTGCCTGGAGGCTACAGGGGTCCCCAGGCTACACCTTC	CAWRLQGSPGYTF
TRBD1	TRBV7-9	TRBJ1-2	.	TGTGCCAGCAGCCGACAACCCACAGGGGCCTTCTATGGCTACACCTTC	CASSRQPTGAFYGYTF
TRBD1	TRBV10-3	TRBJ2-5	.	TGTGCCATCAGTGATTTTGGCAGGGGGTCCCAGTACTTC	CAISDFGRGSQYF
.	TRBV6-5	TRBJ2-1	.	TGTGCCAGCAGCCACGGGGCGGGACAGCAGTTCTTC	CASSHGAGQQFF
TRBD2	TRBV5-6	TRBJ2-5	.	TGTGCCAGCAGCTCCTTTGGACTAGCGGGGGGAACCCAGTACTTC	CASSSFGLAGGTQYF
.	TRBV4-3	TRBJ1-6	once	TGCGCCAGCAGCCAAACCGGGACAACCAATTCACCCCTCCACTTT	CASSQTGTTNSPLHF
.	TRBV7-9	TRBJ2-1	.	TGTGCCAGCAGCCGAGGGTCGGGAACTAGCTCCTACAATGAGCAGTTCTTC	CASSRGSGTSSYNEQFF
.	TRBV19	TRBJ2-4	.	TGTGCCAGTAGTATTCCGGGACATGGAAACATTCAGTACTTC	CASSIPGHGNIQYF
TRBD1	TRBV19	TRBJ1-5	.	TGTGCCAGTAGTACCAGGAGGACAGGGGGGTATGAGAGCAATCAGCCCCAGCATTTT	CASSTRRTGGYESNQPQHF
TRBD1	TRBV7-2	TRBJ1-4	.	TGTGCCAGCAGCTTATTTTCCGGCAGGGGGTATGTGACAGGAGAAAAACTGTTTTTT	CASSLFSGRGYVTGEKLFF
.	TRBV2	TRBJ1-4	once	TGTGCCAGCCACGGGAGCTTGGCTAATGAAAAACTGTTTTTT	CASHGSLANEKLFF
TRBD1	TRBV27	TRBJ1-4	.	TGTGCCAGCGGCCGGACAGGTTTTAATGAAAAACTGTTTTTT	CASGRTGFNEKLFF
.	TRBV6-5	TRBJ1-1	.	TGTGCCAGCAGATCCCTCCCTATGAACACTGAAGCTTTCTTT	CASRSLPMNTEAFF
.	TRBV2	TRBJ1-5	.	TGTGCCAGCAGTGAAAGAACGTTACGGCAGCCCCAGCATTTT	CASSERTLRQPQHF
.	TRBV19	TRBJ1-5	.	TGTGCCAGTAGTCCTATGGGGGCGAGCAATCAGCCCCAGCATTTT	CASSPMGASNQPQHF
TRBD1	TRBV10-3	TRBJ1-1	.	TGTGCCATCACGGGACAGGAGAGGTCGGGGAACACTGAAGCTTTCTTT	CAITGQERSGNTEAFF
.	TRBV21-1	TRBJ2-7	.	TGTGCCAGCCAAGGGGACTTTGGGCCCTACGAGCAGTACTTC	CASQGDFGPYEQYF
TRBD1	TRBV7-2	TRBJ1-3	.	TGTGCCAGCAGCTTGGACAGGGGATCTGGAAACACCATATATTTT	CASSLDRGSGNTIYF
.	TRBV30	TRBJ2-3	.	TGTGCCTGGAGTGCTCACTACAAAGGCACAGATACGCAGTATTTT	CAWSAHYKGTDTQYF
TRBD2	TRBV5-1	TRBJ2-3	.	TGCGCCAGCACCCCACTAGCGGGGTGGACAGATACGCAGTATTTT	CASTPLAGWTDTQYF
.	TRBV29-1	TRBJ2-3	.	TGCAGCGTTACGGGGAGGAGGGGGGGGCCAGATACGCAGTATTTT	CSVTGRRGGPDTQYF
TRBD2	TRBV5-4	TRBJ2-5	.	TGTGCCAGCAGGAGTGCGGGGGGGCCCGAGACCCAGTACTTC	CASRSAGGPETQYF
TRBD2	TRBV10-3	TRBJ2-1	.	TGTGCCATCAGCCCAACTAGCGGGGGACTCGGTGAGCAGTTCTTC	CAISPTSGGLGEQFF
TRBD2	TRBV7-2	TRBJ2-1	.	TGTGCCAGCAGCCCCTTTCCGGGACTAGCGGGATTAGAGCAGTTCTTC	CASSPFPGLAGLEQFF
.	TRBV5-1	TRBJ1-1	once	TGCGCCAGCAGCTTGGACAGGACGAACACTGAAGCTTTCTTT	CASSLDRTNTEAFF
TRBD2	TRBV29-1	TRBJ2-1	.	TGCAGCGTTGATGGACTAGCGGGGAGAAATGAGCAGTTCTTC	CSVDGLAGRNEQFF
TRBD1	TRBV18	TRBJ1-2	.	TGTGCCAGCTCGCGTTCCCGGACAGGGGAATATGGCTACACCTTC	CASSRSRTGEYGYTF